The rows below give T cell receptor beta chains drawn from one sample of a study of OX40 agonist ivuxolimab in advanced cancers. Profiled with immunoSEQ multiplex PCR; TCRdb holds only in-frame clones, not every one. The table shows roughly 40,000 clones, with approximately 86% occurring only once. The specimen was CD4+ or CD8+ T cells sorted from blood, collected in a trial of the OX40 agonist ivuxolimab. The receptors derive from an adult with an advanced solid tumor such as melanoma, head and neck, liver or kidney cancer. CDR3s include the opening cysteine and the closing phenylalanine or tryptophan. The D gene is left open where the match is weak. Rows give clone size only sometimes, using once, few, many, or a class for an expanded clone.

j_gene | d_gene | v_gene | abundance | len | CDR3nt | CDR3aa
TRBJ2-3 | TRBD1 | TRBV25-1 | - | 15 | TGTGCCAGCAGCTGGACAGGCCTTAGCACAGATACGCAGTATTTT | CASSWTGLSTDTQYF
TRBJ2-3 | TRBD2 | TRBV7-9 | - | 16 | TGTGCCAGCAGCTTGTTTGTGGCGGGGGTCACAGATACGCAGTATTTT | CASSLFVAGVTDTQYF
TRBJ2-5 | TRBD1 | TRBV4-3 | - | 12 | TGCGCCACCGGGGACAGGAAAGAGACCCAGTACTTC | CATGDRKETQYF
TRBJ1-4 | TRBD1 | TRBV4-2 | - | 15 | TGTGCCAGCAGCCAACATGACAGGGAGGATGAAAAACTGTTTTTT | CASSQHDREDEKLFF
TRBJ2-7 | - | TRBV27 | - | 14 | TGTGCCAGCAGTTTTCTCCCCTTTAGCTACGAGCAGTACTTC | CASSFLPFSYEQYF
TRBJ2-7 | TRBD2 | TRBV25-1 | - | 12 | TGTGCCAGCAGTGTTGGGGGGGACGAGCAGTACTTC | CASSVGGDEQYF
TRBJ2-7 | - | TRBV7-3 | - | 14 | TGTGCCAGCAGCTTACGTGGTACAGCCTACGAGCAGTACTTC | CASSLRGTAYEQYF
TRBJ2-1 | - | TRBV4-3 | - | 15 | TGCGCCAGCAGCCAAGATAGGACTGAATACAATGAGCAGTTCTTC | CASSQDRTEYNEQFF
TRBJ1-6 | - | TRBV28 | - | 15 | TGTGCCAGCAGTTTTAGAGGAGCCTATAATTCACCCCTCCACTTT | CASSFRGAYNSPLHF
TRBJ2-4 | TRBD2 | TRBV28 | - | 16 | TGTGCCACCCTAGAGGGGACTAATTTAGCCAAAAACATTCAGTACTTC | CATLEGTNLAKNIQYF
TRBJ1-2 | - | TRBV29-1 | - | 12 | TGCAGCGTTGATACGGGGCTGGGTGGCTACACCTTC | CSVDTGLGGYTF
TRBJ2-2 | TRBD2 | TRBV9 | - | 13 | TGTGCCAGCGGCGGGGGTAGCACCGGGGAGCTGTTTTTT | CASGGGSTGELFF
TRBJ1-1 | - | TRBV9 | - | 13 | TGTGCCAGCAGCGGGACACCTAACACTGAAGCTTTCTTT | CASSGTPNTEAFF
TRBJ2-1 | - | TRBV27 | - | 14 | TGTGCCAGCAGTTTAACACAGTCCTACAATGAGCAGTTCTTC | CASSLTQSYNEQFF
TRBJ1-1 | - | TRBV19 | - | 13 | TGTGCCAGTAGTATTGGCACAGCCTCTGAAGCTTTCTTT | CASSIGTASEAFF
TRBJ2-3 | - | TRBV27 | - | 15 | TGTGCCAGCAGTTCAGGGACAACTAGCACAGATACGCAGTATTTT | CASSSGTTSTDTQYF
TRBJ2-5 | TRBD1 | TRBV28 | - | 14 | TGTGCCACCCTCCCGACAGGGGGCAGGGAGACCCAGTACTTC | CATLPTGGRETQYF
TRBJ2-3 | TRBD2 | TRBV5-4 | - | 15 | TGTGCCAGCAGCTTCGTTGCGGGGGGTGGAGATACGCAGTATTTT | CASSFVAGGGDTQYF
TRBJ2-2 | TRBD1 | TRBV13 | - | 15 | TGTGCCAGCAGCACCGGGACAGGGAACACCGGGGAGCTGTTTTTT | CASSTGTGNTGELFF
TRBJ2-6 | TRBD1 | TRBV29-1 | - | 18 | TGCAGCGTTGAAGTGGGGACAGGGAAAAGCTCTGGGGCCAACGTCCTGACTTTC | CSVEVGTGKSSGANVLTF
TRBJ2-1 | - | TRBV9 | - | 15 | TGTGCCAGCAGCCTCCTGGGGGGGGCCGGGAATGAGCAGTTCTTC | CASSLLGGAGNEQFF
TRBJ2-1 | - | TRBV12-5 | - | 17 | TGTGCTAGTGGTTTCTCGACAGCTACCCCCTCCTACAATGAGCAGTTCTTC | CASGFSTATPSYNEQFF
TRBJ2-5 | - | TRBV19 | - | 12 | TGTGCCAGTAGTAGCGAGGGGGAGACCCAGTACTTC | CASSSEGETQYF
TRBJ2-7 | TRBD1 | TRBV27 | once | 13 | TGTGCCAGCAGTTGGGGACAGCCCTACGAGCAGTACTTC | CASSWGQPYEQYF
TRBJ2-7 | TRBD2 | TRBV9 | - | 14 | TGTGCCAGCAGCACCGGGACTAGCGGGTACGAGCAGTACTTC | CASSTGTSGYEQYF
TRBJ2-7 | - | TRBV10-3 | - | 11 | TGTGCCATCAGTGACCACTACGAGCAGTACTTC | CAISDHYEQYF
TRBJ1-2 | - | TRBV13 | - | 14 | TGTGCCAGCAGCTTAGTCAGGGAAACTGATGGCTACACCTTC | CASSLVRETDGYTF
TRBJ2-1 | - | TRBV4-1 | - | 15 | TGCGCCAGCAGCCAAGATGGGGCAGTCAACAATGAGCAGTTCTTC | CASSQDGAVNNEQFF
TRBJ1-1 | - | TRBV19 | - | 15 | TGTGCCAGTAGTATATTGAGGGTAATGAACACTGAAGCTTTCTTT | CASSILRVMNTEAFF
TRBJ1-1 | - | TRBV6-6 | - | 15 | TGTGCCAGCAGTTACCTGGGGGGCGCGGACACTGAAGCTTTCTTT | CASSYLGGADTEAFF
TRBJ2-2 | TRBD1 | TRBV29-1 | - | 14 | TGCAGCGTGAGGGACAGAGCGAACACCGGGGAGCTGTTTTTT | CSVRDRANTGELFF
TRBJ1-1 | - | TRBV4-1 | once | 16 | TGCGCCAGCAGCCAGGCTACGGGGCCGATGAACACTGAAGCTTTCTTT | CASSQATGPMNTEAFF
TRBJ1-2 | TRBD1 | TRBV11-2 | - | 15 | TGTGCCAGCAGCATTCCCGGGACAGGGTCTTATGGCTACACCTTC | CASSIPGTGSYGYTF
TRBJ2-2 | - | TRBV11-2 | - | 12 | TGTGCCAGCAGCTTAGAGTCCGGGGAGCTGTTTTTT | CASSLESGELFF
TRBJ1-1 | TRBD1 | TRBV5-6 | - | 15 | TGTGCCAGCAGTCAAGGACAGGCTTGGGTCACTGAAGCTTTCTTT | CASSQGQAWVTEAFF
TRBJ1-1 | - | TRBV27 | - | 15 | TGTGCCAGCAGCCCCTTAGGGGGGTGGGACACTGAAGCTTTCTTT | CASSPLGGWDTEAFF
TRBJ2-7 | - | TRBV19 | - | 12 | TGTGCCAGTAGTCCAGGGGCCTACGAGCAGTACTTC | CASSPGAYEQYF
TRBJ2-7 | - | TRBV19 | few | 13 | TGTGCCAGTAGTTCCGGGACACACTACGAGCAGTACTTC | CASSSGTHYEQYF
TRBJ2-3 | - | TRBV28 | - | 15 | TGTGCCAGCAGTGCCGGGACGGCCTCCACAGATACGCAGTATTTT | CASSAGTASTDTQYF
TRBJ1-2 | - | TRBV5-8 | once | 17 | TGTGCCAGCAGCTGGGGAACTGGGGTACATTCGATCTATGGCTACACCTTC | CASSWGTGVHSIYGYTF
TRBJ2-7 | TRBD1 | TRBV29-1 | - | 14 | TGCAGCGTTTCGGTAGGACAGGGCGTCTACGAGCAGTACTTC | CSVSVGQGVYEQYF
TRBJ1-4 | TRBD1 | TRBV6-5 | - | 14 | TGTGCCAGCAGCTCCGGGACAGGGAACGAAAAACTGTTTTTT | CASSSGTGNEKLFF
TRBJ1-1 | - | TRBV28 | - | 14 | TGTGCCAGCAGTTCTCGGGGAGGAGACACTGAAGCTTTCTTT | CASSSRGGDTEAFF
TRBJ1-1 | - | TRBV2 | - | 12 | TGTGCCAGCAGTGAAGTGATGAGTGAAGCTTTCTTT | CASSEVMSEAFF
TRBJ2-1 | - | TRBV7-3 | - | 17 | TGTGCCAGCAGCTTACTCGCTAGCGTGAGCTCCTACAATGAGCAGTTCTTC | CASSLLASVSSYNEQFF
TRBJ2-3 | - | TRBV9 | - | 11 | TGTGCCAGCAGCGTGGGGGATACGCAGTATTTT | CASSVGDTQYF
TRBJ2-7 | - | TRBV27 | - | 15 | TGTGCCAGCAGTTTTGGGCAGGGGAGTCCCTACGAGCAGTACTTC | CASSFGQGSPYEQYF
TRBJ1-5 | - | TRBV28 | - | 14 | TGTGCCAGCAGTTTGGGAAGCCCCTATCAGCCCCAGCATTTT | CASSLGSPYQPQHF
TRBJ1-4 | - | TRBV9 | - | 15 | TGTGCCAGCAGCCCCGTGGTCGGACCTAATGAAAAACTGTTTTTT | CASSPVVGPNEKLFF
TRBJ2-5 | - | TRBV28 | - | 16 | TGTGCCAGCAGTTTAAGTAGGCGGACTCCACAAGAGACCCAGTACTTC | CASSLSRRTPQETQYF